What follows are 29 T cell receptor beta chains derived from one specimen sequenced in a study of graft-versus-host responses after intestinal transplantation (dated by TCRdb to about 2021). The time point tag for this specimen amounts to: cells obtained before transplantation from donor or recipient. Library generation was performed with the immunoSEQ multiplex PCR assay. This is the immuneACCESS table as TCRdb keeps it, with only in-frame sequences that have V and J called. A part of the clones is gone; compared with another copy, unresolved V genes explain less than half, and the rest is unexplained. This sample is represented by around 100,000 clones; 91% of them were singletons. The ten largest make up roughly 0.2% of the sample. Their cognate antigens are unknown. The sample in question was unstimulated CD4+ T cells sorted from spleen or lymph node cells, obtained before transplant. The receptors originated from a human donor who was the organ donor for an intestinal transplant.

This rearrangement joins TRBV18 to TRBJ1-1; possibly TRBD1 for D (6 bases). Germline-derived CDR1 and CDR2 are KGHSH and LQKENI. The V gene lost 2 bases and the J gene lost 5 bases, with 21 bases spanning the gap. This CDR3 region has 17 residues. The CDR3 spells CASSPSGGLGRRTEAFF. The CDR3 nucleotides read TGTGCCAGCTCACCATCGGGGGGCCTTGGGAGGAGGACTGAAGCTTTCTTT.

V is TRBV6-5 and J is TRBJ2-1, with TRBD1 identical over 11 bases. Germline V gene lookup returns CDR1 MNHEY and CDR2 SVGAGI. V gave up 7 bases and J gave up 6 bases; unmatched junction bases: 5. This CDR3 is built from 14 residues. Here the CDR3 DNA reads TGTGCCAGCAAAGGAGGGACAGGGGGCAATGAGCAGTTCTTC. As protein: CASKGGTGGNEQFF.

The J gene is TRBJ1-1, the V gene TRBV11-2; 8 positions agree with TRBD1. Germline loops: CDR1 SGHAT, CDR2 FQNNGV. J gave up 6 bases and V 5 bases, and 5 bases lay outside the gene matches. The CDR3 runs to 13 residues. The CDR3 sequence is CASSHRGFAEAFF. The CDR3 DNA reads as TGTGCCAGCAGCCACAGGGGGTTCGCTGAAGCTTTCTTT.

V and J are TRBV7-2 and TRBJ1-4; 7 positions match TRBD1. The germline V gene has CDR1 SGHTA and CDR2 FQGNSA. The CDR3 sequence is 14 residues long. Germline trimming cut 5 bases from V and 7 bases from J; bases unmatched to any gene: 7. The CDR3 is CASSLQGVGEKLFF. DNA of the CDR3: TGTGCCAGCAGCCTTCAGGGGGTTGGTGAAAAACTGTTTTTT. The full variable domain, with the rest looked up from reference TRBV7-2 and TRBJ1-4, is GAGVSQSPSNKVTEKGKDVELRCDPISGHTALYWYRQSLGQGLEFLIYFQGNSAPDKSGLPSDRFSAERTGGSVSTLTIQRTQQEDSAVYLCASSLQGVGEKLFFGSGTQLSVL.

This clone was picked up one time. This likely comes from a read error, as the CDR3 has no conserved phenylalanine or tryptophan at its end. The chain couples TRBV6-1 to TRBJ1-2, with TRBD1 identical over 7 bases. Germline CDR1 and CDR2: MNHNS and SASEGT. Germline trimming cut 7 bases from V and 6 bases from J; bases unmatched to any gene: 5. The CDR3 covers 12 residues. The CDR3 loop is CASMEGGHGYTL. The CDR3 DNA is TGTGCCAGCATGGAAGGGGGCCATGGCTACACCCTC.

The chain combines TRBV27 with TRBJ2-5; 8 bases align to TRBD2. V lost 3 bases and J lost 0; bases outside the gene matches: 18. The CDR3 sequence is 20 residues long. In germline, CDR1 is MNHEY, CDR2 SMNVEV (reference sequence). CDR3 nucleotide sequence: TGTGCCAGCAGTTTTAGGGGGGCCTATAGTCGGGGGGGATACCAAGAGACCCAGTACTTC. It codes for CASSFRGAYSRGGYQETQYF.

The rearrangement joins TRBV4-2 to TRBJ1-1, with a possible D match to TRBD1 (6 bases). This CDR3 contains 16 residues. Germline loops: CDR1 LGHNA, CDR2 YNFKEQ. Trimming pared 1 base from V and 4 bases from J, leaving 16 bases between. CDR3 sequence: CASSQVGQNRPTEAFF. In nucleotides, the CDR3 is TGTGCCAGCAGCCAAGTAGGACAGAACAGACCCACTGAAGCTTTCTTT.

The chain links TRBV2 to TRBJ1-6, with 7 bases that match TRBD1. Germline CDR1 and CDR2: SNHLY and FYNNEI. J was trimmed by 7 bases and V by 4 bases; bases with no gene match: 7. The CDR3 sequence is 15 residues long. CDR3 amino acids: CASSAERDSNSPLHF. The CDR3 DNA sequence: TGTGCCAGCAGTGCAGAGAGGGACAGCAATTCACCCCTCCACTTT.

Only one count was recorded for this clone. V is TRBV14 and J is TRBJ1-1; D unresolved. V was trimmed by 4 bases and J by 2 bases, leaving 8 bases between them. Germline V lookup: CDR1 SGHDN, CDR2 FVKESK. The CDR3 totals 13 residues. The CDR3 loop is CASSPITNTEAFF. The CDR3 coding sequence is TGTGCCAGCAGCCCGATTACTAACACTGAAGCTTTCTTT.

This clone was seen just once. The chain employs TRBV25-1 and TRBJ1-1, with 12 positions matching TRBD1. With 3 bases clipped from V and 0 bases from J, the junction kept 8 bases outside the gene matches. The length of the CDR3 is 18 residues. Germline assignment: CDR1 MGHDK and CDR2 SYGVNS. The CDR3 sequence: CASSDRGQGALVNTEAFF. DNA for the CDR3: TGTGCCAGCAGTGATCGGGGACAGGGGGCTCTGGTGAACACTGAAGCTTTCTTT.

J is TRBJ1-6 and V is TRBV18; D perhaps matches TRBD1 (6 bases). CDR1 is KGHSH and CDR2 is LQKENI in the germline V gene. The CDR3 is made up of 15 amino acids. The V gene lost 6 bases and the J gene lost 3 bases, with 12 bases spanning the gap. The DNA for the CDR3 is TGTGCCAGCTCCGCGTTGGACAGCTATAATTCACCCCTCCACTTT. Its protein is CASSALDSYNSPLHF.

The J gene is TRBJ2-7, the V gene TRBV7-2, with 12 positions matching TRBD2. Losses at the gene ends were 7 bases for V and 4 bases for J; bases not matched to a gene: 5. CDR3 length: 14 amino acids. Germline V gene lookup returns CDR1 SGHTA and CDR2 FQGNSA. The CDR3 DNA sequence: TGTGCCAGCACCCTGACTAGCGGGGGTTACGAGCAGTACTTC. Translating it yields CASTLTSGGYEQYF.

J is TRBJ2-3 and V is TRBV7-2; D is perhaps TRBD2 (6 bases). Germline values: CDR1 SGHTA, CDR2 FQGNSA. The CDR3 loop spans 15 amino acids. The V end lost 2 bases, the J end lost 6 bases, and 15 bases lay between the germline ends. The CDR3 loop reads CASSLWRGPGDTQYF. The CDR3 nucleotides read TGTGCCAGCAGCTTATGGAGGGGACCTGGGGATACGCAGTATTTT.

This clone was counted a single time. The same CDR3 also results from other DNA sequences found in this sample. This chain links TRBV7-3 with TRBJ2-1, with no clear D. V was cut by 3 bases and J by 5 bases, with 8 bases left in between. Germline CDR1 and CDR2: SGHTA and FQGTGA. The CDR3 is 13 residues long. The CDR3 sequence: CASSFDRDNEQFF. DNA of the CDR3: TGTGCCAGCAGCTTCGATCGGGACAATGAGCAGTTCTTC.

The chain combines TRBV4-1 with TRBJ1-2, with a tentative D call TRBD1 (6 bases). Germline loops: CDR1 MGHRA, CDR2 YSYEKL. Trimming pared 3 bases from V and 4 bases from J, leaving 12 bases between. CDR3 size: 14 residues. CDR3 nucleotides: TGCGCCAGCAGCCAGGTACAGGGTTCCTATGGCTACACCTTC. Its translation is CASSQVQGSYGYTF.

The chain recombines TRBV30 with TRBJ2-3; 7 bases are a match to TRBD2. Germline V gene data show CDR1 as GTSNPN and CDR2 as SVGIG (reference sequence). V shed 4 bases, J shed 3 bases, and the junction held 7 bases outside the gene matches. The CDR3 contains 14 residues. DNA for the CDR3: TGTGCCTGGAAGGTGGGGGGGAGTACAGATACGCAGTATTTT. Encoded protein: CAWKVGGSTDTQYF.

The chain is built from TRBV4-1 and TRBJ2-1; 9 bases fit TRBD2. Trimming removed 6 bases from V and 5 bases from J; junction bases left unmatched: 5. Germline CDR1 is MGHRA and CDR2 is YSYEKL. CDR3 length: 14 amino acids. CDR3 in amino acids: CASSRGLANNEQFF. Written as DNA, the CDR3 is TGCGCCAGCAGTCGAGGACTAGCGAACAATGAGCAGTTCTTC.

The chain uses TRBV6-5 and TRBJ2-7, with D tentatively TRBD1 (6 bases). This CDR3 is built from 14 residues. Trimming took 5 bases from V and 7 from J, leaving 18 bases between them. Germline V gene sequence: CDR1 MNHEY, CDR2 SVGAGI. The CDR3 protein is CASSLGTGFGEQYF. The CDR3 DNA sequence: TGTGCCAGCAGTCTCGGAACAGGGTTTGGGGAGCAGTACTTC.

A few counts support this clone. The chain is built from TRBV19 and TRBJ1-6; no definite D call. The CDR3 covers 13 residues. V lost 10 bases and J 5 bases, leaving 12 bases between the germline ends. Germline V gives CDR1 LNHDA, CDR2 SQIVND (reference sequence). CDR3 nucleotides: TGTGCCACCACAGCGGCAGATAATTCACCCCTCCACTTT. Translation gives CATTAADNSPLHF.

The chain recombines TRBV10-3 with TRBJ2-2; possible D gene TRBD2, 6 bases. The CDR3 is made up of 18 amino acids. The germline gives CDR1 ENHRY, CDR2 SYGVKD. Trimming removed 3 bases at V and 3 bases at J, with 20 bases between. The CDR3 DNA is TGTGCCATCAGTGATCCTCGTTGGGCGGGGTCACACACCGGGGAGCTGTTTTTT. Protein sequence: CAISDPRWAGSHTGELFF.

The chain recombines TRBV5-1 with TRBJ1-2; the D is unclear. Germline V lookup: CDR1 SGHRS, CDR2 YFSETQ. The CDR3 has 13 amino acids. Between the trimmed V and J ends, which lost 0 bases and 2 bases, there was a span of 5 bases. The CDR3, as DNA: TGCGCCAGCAGCTTGGGACAAAACTATGGCTACACCTTC. It specifies CASSLGQNYGYTF.

This clone was observed once. The rearrangement links TRBV6-5 to TRBJ2-6; 7 nucleotides match TRBD1. Germline values: CDR1 MNHEY, CDR2 SVGAGI. The CDR3 has 14 residues. With V trimmed by 7 bases and J by 2 bases, 2 bases remained unmatched. For the CDR3, the DNA is TGTGCCAGCAACAGGGGAGCTGGGGCCAACGTCCTGACTTTC. Encoded protein: CASNRGAGANVLTF.

This clone was observed a few times. V usage is TRBV6-5 and J usage is TRBJ1-3, with D maybe TRBD1 (6 bases). V was trimmed by 5 bases and J by 0 bases, leaving 11 bases between them. Per the germline V gene, CDR1 is MNHEY and CDR2 is SVGAGI. CDR3 length: 15 residues. CDR3: CASSRDRYSGNTIYF. DNA for the CDR3: TGTGCCAGCAGTAGAGACAGGTACTCTGGAAACACCATATATTTT.

The chain is built from TRBV2 and TRBJ1-2; a weak D match, TRBD1 (6 bases). Trimming pared 3 bases from V and 6 bases from J, leaving 20 bases between. Germline assignment: CDR1 SNHLY and CDR2 FYNNEI. The CDR3 length is 16 residues. CDR3 residues: CASSERGGRGTDGYTF. CDR3 in DNA: TGTGCCAGCAGTGAGAGGGGCGGGAGGGGGACGGATGGCTACACCTTC.

The CDR3 coding sequence is TGCAGCGTTTGCAGGGGGCCGGGGGAAAAACTGTTTTTT. This codes for CSVCRGPGEKLFF. This chain joins TRBV29-1 and TRBJ1-4; the match to TRBD1 covers 8 bases. With V trimmed by 5 bases and J by 8 bases, 7 bases remained unmatched. Germline V gene sequence: CDR1 SQVTM, CDR2 ANQGSEA. The length of the CDR3 is 13 residues.

The rearrangement uses TRBV19 and TRBJ2-7, with D maybe TRBD2 (6 bases). CDR3 size: 12 residues. Trimming cost V 3 bases and J 6 bases, with 9 bases left between them. Germline assignment: CDR1 LNHDA and CDR2 SQIVND (reference sequence). CDR3 region: CASSMRGLEQYF. The CDR3 coding sequence is TGTGCCAGTAGTATGCGGGGTCTCGAGCAGTACTTC.

J is TRBJ1-1 and V is TRBV4-2, with 10 bases matching TRBD1. V trimming: 1 base; J trimming: 4 bases; junction bases outside the gene matches: 21. Germline CDR1 reads LGHNA; CDR2 reads YNFKEQ. The CDR3 is 21 residues long. The CDR3 sequence: CASSQGPTPGQGFVGVTEAFF. The DNA of the CDR3 is TGTGCCAGCAGCCAAGGCCCTACTCCGGGACAGGGGTTTGTGGGGGTCACTGAAGCTTTCTTT.

The chain combines TRBV5-6 with TRBJ1-2; 7 bases are a match to TRBD1. The CDR3 has 13 amino acids. Germline trimming cut 5 bases from V and 7 bases from J; bases unmatched to any gene: 8. CDR1 is SGHDT, CDR2 YYEEEE, per germline. CDR3 amino acids: CASSSDRVGGYTF. Written as DNA, the CDR3 is TGTGCCAGCAGTTCCGACAGGGTCGGTGGCTACACCTTC.

V and J are TRBV27 and TRBJ1-2, with 9 nucleotides matching TRBD1. The CDR3 is made up of 15 amino acids. The J segment lost 4 bases and the V segment lost 5 bases, leaving 8 bases of the junction unmatched. CDR1 is MNHEY and CDR2 is SMNVEV in the germline V gene (reference sequence). The CDR3 DNA reads as TGTGCCAGCAGTCCTTATACGGGACAGGGCTATGGCTACACCTTC. This sequence encodes CASSPYTGQGYGYTF.